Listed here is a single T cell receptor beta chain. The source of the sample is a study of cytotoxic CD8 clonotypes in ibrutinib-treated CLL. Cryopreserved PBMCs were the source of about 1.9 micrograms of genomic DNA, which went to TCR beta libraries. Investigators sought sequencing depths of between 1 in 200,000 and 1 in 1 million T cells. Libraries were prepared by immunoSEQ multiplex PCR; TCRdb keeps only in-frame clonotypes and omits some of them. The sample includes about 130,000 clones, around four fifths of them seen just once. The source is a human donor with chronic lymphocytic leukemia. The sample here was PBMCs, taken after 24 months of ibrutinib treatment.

CDR3: CASRGPAGTQYF. The CDR3 DNA reads TGTGCCAGCAGGGGACCAGCGGGGACCCAGTACTTC. The V and J genes are TRBV28 and TRBJ2-5; tentatively, D is TRBD2 (6 bases). The germline CDR1 and CDR2 sequences are MDHEN and SYDVKM. There are 12 residues in the CDR3. V lost 6 bases, J lost 7 bases, and 12 bases lay in between.